This TCR beta chain was sequenced in a study of vaccination and CD4 T cells after COVID-19. Study overall: SARS-CoV-2, HCoV-NL63, HCoV-OC43 and HCoV-229E supplied the overlapping spike peptides used to stimulate cells.

As regards this clonotype: Its antigen is unidentified.

As for treatment: roughly nine-day PBMC culture with coronavirus spike peptide pools or control peptides (ViraFEST assay). PCR-confirmed positives ranged from March to December 2020, preceding US Alpha, Beta and Delta variants. It was with 10 IU/ml IL-2 and roughly 9.4 ug/ml peptide pools that 2.2 million or so PBMCs per well were cultured. A half-volume replacement of the medium with fresh IL-2 medium was performed on days 3 and 7. The study sequenced cultured CD4+ T cell DNA using the Oncomine TCR Beta short-read assay. TCRdb passed the PCR reads through MiXCR, listing each CDR3 protein once. The sample includes about 12,000 distinct CDR3 sequences, around 48% of them seen just once. The CDR3 is 14 amino acids. Trimming took off 4 bases at V and 6 bases at J, with 11 bases between the two ends. Germline lookup yields CDR1 KGHDR and CDR2 SFDVKD.

Material: CD4+ T cells from blood, cultured in vitro. The receptor was derived from a human donor who had recovered from COVID-19. The genes are TRBV24-1 and TRBJ2-2, with D tentatively TRBD1 or TRBD2 (5 bases each). The CDR3 DNA reads TGTGCCACCAGTGACCCGGGGCGGGCCGGGGAGCTGTTTTTT. It is translated as CATSDPGRAGELFF.